The subject of this entry is one T cell receptor beta chain. No antigen is known for it. This CDR3 spans 15 amino acids. With 7 bases clipped from V and 3 bases from J, the junction kept 9 bases outside the gene matches. CDR1 is SNHLY, CDR2 FYNNEI, per germline. The data stem from a study of lymphopenia after photon versus proton radiotherapy. Notes on the study in general: Proton therapy kept repertoires fairly stable, unlike photons, which gained effector/memory cells. Oligoclonal CD8+ Temra expansion after nadir drove photon patients' diversity drop. Authors raise, but do not show, better survival with proton therapy. Post-nadir TCR diversity decline inversely tracked overall survival among those who died.

TCRdb keeps only in-frame clones here, not all; method: immunoSEQ multiplex PCR. This sample yields 75,000 or so clones, of which 65% to 85% are seen a single time; over 1.3% belongs to the top ten. The sample here was peripheral blood, taken from a patient treated with proton-based radiotherapy. The receptor's source is a man aged 55-75 years with pancreatic cancer. The chain carries TRBV2 and TRBJ2-1; TRBD1 matches at 7 bases. Here the CDR3 reads CASINTGVGYNEQFF. The CDR3 DNA sequence: TGTGCCAGCATAAACACAGGGGTCGGCTACAATGAGCAGTTCTTC. Combining the CDR3 with reference TRBV2 and TRBJ2-1 gives the whole variable domain EPEVTQTPSHQVTQMGQEVILRCVPISNHLYFYWYRQILGQKVEFLVSFYNNEISEKSEIFDDQFSVERPDGSNFTLKIRSTKLEDSAMYFCASINTGVGYNEQFFGPGTRLTVL.